Presented here are 3 T cell receptor beta chains from one specimen sequenced in a study of cytotoxic CD8 clonotypes in ibrutinib-treated CLL. Sequencing was performed with immunoSEQ multiplex PCR; in TCRdb, only in-frame clones are kept and a portion is missing. The sample gives some 200,000 clones, roughly 79% of which show up once; roughly 10% is in the top ten. The sample in question was PBMCs, obtained after 12 months of ibrutinib treatment. The receptor set was obtained from a human donor with chronic lymphocytic leukemia.

The rearrangement links TRBV4-2 to TRBJ2-1; 11 bases align to TRBD2. Trimming at V came to 0 bases and at J to 7 bases, leaving 5 bases not matched to a gene. CDR3 length: 16 residues. Germline loops: CDR1 LGHNA, CDR2 YNFKEQ. The CDR3 is CASSQEGLAGGNEQFF. CDR3 DNA sequence: TGTGCCAGCAGCCAAGAAGGTTTAGCGGGGGGGAATGAGCAGTTCTTC.

The V gene is TRBV2, the J gene TRBJ2-2; 8 nucleotides match TRBD1. The V gene's germline CDR1 is SNHLY and CDR2 FYNNEI. J lost 4 bases, V lost 5 bases, and 9 bases had no gene match. This CDR3 is 16 amino acids long. The CDR3 loop reads CASSPWTGLSTGELFF. The CDR3 region has the DNA TGTGCCAGCAGTCCCTGGACAGGGTTGAGCACCGGGGAGCTGTTTTTT.

The chain is built from TRBV5-8 and TRBJ2-1, with D hard to call. Trimming took 7 bases from V and 8 from J, leaving 31 bases between them. Germline V gives CDR1 SGHTS, CDR2 YDEGEE. The length of the CDR3 is 18 residues. The CDR3 region is CASPYISFETPPEDEQFF. CDR3 nucleotide sequence: TGTGCCAGCCCCTATATCAGCTTCGAGACTCCCCCCGAGGATGAGCAGTTCTTC. Supplemented by reference TRBV5-8 and TRBJ2-1, the full variable domain reads EAGVTQSPTHLIKTRGQQATLRCSPISGHTSVYWYQQALGLGLQFLLWYDEGEERNRGNFPPRFSGRQFPNYSSELNVNALELEDSALYLCASPYISFETPPEDEQFFGPGTRLTVL.